Described below is a single TCR beta chain sequence and its context. What it binds is not known. The data were obtained in a study of cytomegalovirus exposure and HLA in healthy donors. Study results and caveats: TCR sequences were mostly rare, though some public TCRs occurred in many donors. Among the sequence variants, a highly shared cluster was likely an artifact of sequencing. Clonal expansion, a later analysis showed, was greater in HLA-associated TCR beta chains than in equally common others. Researchers counted around 180 TCR beta chains as cytomegalovirus-associated.

Primers included in the PCR were 60 Vbeta and 13 Jbeta primers. The data were produced by immunoSEQ multiplex PCR, yet TCRdb's version contains in-frame clones alone and is incomplete. The table includes about 96,000 clones, under 85% detected once. Per the germline V gene, CDR1 is MNHEY and CDR2 is SMNVEV (reference sequence). This CDR3 is 14 amino acids long. V shed 0 bases and J shed 6 bases, with 9 bases lying between them. Sequencing was carried out using PBMCs. The gene calls are TRBV27 and TRBJ1-5, with D perhaps matching TRBD1 (5 bases). The TCR comes from a woman between 70 and 85 years old in good health and CMV-seropositive. The CDR3 sequence: CASSLSGRGQPQHF. CDR3 bases: TGTGCCAGCAGTTTATCGGGGAGGGGTCAGCCCCAGCATTTT.